There are many counts of the clone carrying this T cell receptor beta chain. The target antigen is unknown. Germline CDR1 SGHNT, CDR2 YENEEA. This CDR3 is 16 amino acids long. Trimming removed 5 bases from V and 6 bases from J, with 22 bases in between. The data derive from a study of T cells in Graves' hyperthyroidism and ophthalmopathy. Broader study findings: From stable hyperthyroidism, ophthalmopathy was separated by a 13 V-J model.

Template material for amplifying TCR beta CDR3 regions consisted of RNA transcripts. The HTBI set primed first-round TCR CDR3 RT-PCR. TCRdb passed the multiplex PCR reads through MiXCR, listing each CDR3 protein once. The repertoire holds about 600,000 distinct CDR3 sequences, with 12% to 15% as singletons. The chain has TRBV11-3 and TRBJ1-1; maybe TRBD1 (5 bases). The clonotype was recovered from a young woman with Graves' ophthalmopathy. Sequencing was carried out using blood. Here the CDR3 DNA reads TGTGCCAGCAGCGGGGAGTGGGGACCAAAGTACGCTGAAGCTTTCTTT. This translates into CASSGEWGPKYAEAFF.